A single sample gave rise to the 6 T cell receptor beta chains below, sequenced in a study of blood T cell repertoires in COVID-19. Measured with immunoSEQ multiplex PCR; TCRdb has only the in-frame clones, and not every one. The sample consists of about 150,000 clones, around 84% of them appearing once. The source material was peripheral blood. The source of these receptors is a woman between 50 and 59 years old with acute or convalescent COVID-19.

The J gene is TRBJ2-3, the V gene TRBV27; 12 nucleotides line up with TRBD2. V trimming: 5 bases; J trimming: 0 bases; junction bases outside the gene matches: 6. The CDR3 is 17 residues long. Germline-derived CDR1 and CDR2 are MNHEY and SMNVEV (reference sequence). CDR3 nucleotides: TGTGCCAGCAGTCGCCGGACTAGCGGGGTTAGCACAGATACGCAGTATTTT. It yields the protein CASSRRTSGVSTDTQYF.

This clone appeared a single time. V is TRBV15 and J is TRBJ2-1, with TRBD1 identical over 8 bases. The germline V gene encodes CDR1 LNHNV and CDR2 YYDKDF (reference sequence). This CDR3 has 18 amino acids. V lost 0 bases and J lost 7; bases outside the gene matches: 14. In DNA, the CDR3 is TGTGCCACCAGCAGAGACCCCCCGGGAACAGGGGGAGGAAATGAGCAGTTCTTC. Translation gives CATSRDPPGTGGGNEQFF. Drawing the rest from reference TRBV15 and TRBJ2-1, the complete variable domain is DAMVIQNPRYQVTQFGKPVTLSCSQTLNHNVMYWYQQKSSQAPKLLFHYYDKDFNNEADTPDNFQSRRPNTSFCFLDIRSPGLGDTAMYLCATSRDPPGTGGGNEQFFGPGTRLTVL.

V and J are TRBV29-1 and TRBJ2-2; possible D gene TRBD2, 5 bases. The V end was cut by 6 bases, the J end by 8 bases, with 16 bases between. CDR1 is SQVTM, CDR2 ANQGSEA, per germline. This CDR3 contains 13 residues. CDR3 region: CSVQQTGGGELFF. DNA of the CDR3: TGCAGCGTCCAACAGACTGGCGGGGGGGAGCTGTTTTTT.

V is TRBV5-1 and J is TRBJ1-2; 8 bases align to TRBD1. V dropped 2 bases and J dropped 3; count of bases not matched to a gene: 3. CDR3 length: 14 amino acids. Germline CDR1 SGHRS, CDR2 YFSETQ. The CDR3 region has the DNA TGCGCCAGCAGCTTACAGGGGGTCGACTATGGCTACACCTTC. This gives the protein CASSLQGVDYGYTF.

The chain is built from TRBV5-1 and TRBJ1-1; D gene ambiguous. Trimming took off 0 bases at V and 1 base at J, with 4 bases between the two ends. The CDR3 is made up of 13 amino acids. The germline V gene has CDR1 SGHRS and CDR2 YFSETQ. The CDR3 reads CASSLVANTEAFF. The DNA of the CDR3 is TGCGCCAGCAGCTTGGTAGCGAACACTGAAGCTTTCTTT.

The chain joins TRBV7-2 to TRBJ2-1, with 14 bases matching TRBD2. V lost 1 base and J lost 12; bases outside the gene matches: 5. Germline V CDR1 and CDR2: SGHTA, FQGNSA. This CDR3 comprises 15 residues. CDR3 bases: TGTGCCAGCAGCTTAGGGGGACTAGCGGGGGTTCGGCAGTTCTTC. Its translation is CASSLGGLAGVRQFF.